This record concerns one T cell receptor (beta chain) sequence. This record comes from a study of blood T cell repertoires in COVID-19. Across the study: The United States, Italy and Spain provided the acute and convalescent COVID-19 samples.

The method was immunoSEQ multiplex PCR; TCRdb's version includes in-frame clones alone and lacks a portion of them. The sample records roughly 68,000 clones, about 81% being singletons. Germline V gene lookup returns CDR1 SNHLY and CDR2 FYNNEI. The CDR3 runs to 13 residues. V shed 1 base and J shed 3 bases, with 6 bases lying between them. Sequencing was performed on peripheral blood. The receptor comes from a human donor in a cohort sampled during active COVID-19. The rearrangement uses TRBV2 and TRBJ1-2, with a weak D call TRBD1 (6 bases). The CDR3 spells CASSEGQDYGYTF. Here the CDR3 DNA reads TGTGCCAGCAGTGAAGGACAGGACTATGGCTACACCTTC.